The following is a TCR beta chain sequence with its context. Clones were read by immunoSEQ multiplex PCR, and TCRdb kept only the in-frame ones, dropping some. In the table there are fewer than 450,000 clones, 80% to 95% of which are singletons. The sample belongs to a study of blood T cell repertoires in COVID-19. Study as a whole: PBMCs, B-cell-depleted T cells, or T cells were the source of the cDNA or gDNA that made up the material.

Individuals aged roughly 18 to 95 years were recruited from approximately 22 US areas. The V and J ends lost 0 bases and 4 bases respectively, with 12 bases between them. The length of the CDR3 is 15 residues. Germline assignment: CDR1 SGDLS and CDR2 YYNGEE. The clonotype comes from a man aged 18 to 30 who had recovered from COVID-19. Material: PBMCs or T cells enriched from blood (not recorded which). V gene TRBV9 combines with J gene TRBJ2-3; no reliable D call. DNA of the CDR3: TGTGCCAGCAGCGTAGAGAGTCGGAGTTCAGATACGCAGTATTTT. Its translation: CASSVESRSSDTQYF.